These T cell receptor beta chains were read from a single sample in a study of shared clonotypes between healthy human individuals. Clones were read by immunoSEQ multiplex PCR, and TCRdb kept only the in-frame ones, dropping some. The sample has under 850,000 clones, 85% to 95% seen once. The sample consisted of naive CD8+ T cells sorted from blood. All receptors come from a young man in good health. CDR3s include the opening cysteine and the closing phenylalanine or tryptophan. The order of the fields is D gene, V gene, J gene, clone size, CDR3 DNA, CDR3 protein. A D gene is named only where the DNA matches it firmly. Size is stated for part of the rows, as once, few or many counts, or as a class when the clone is expanded.

D: TRBD2; V: TRBV6-5; J: TRBJ2-1; size: .; DNA: TGTGCCAGCAGTTACCGGGCTAGCGGGAGTCGGCATGAGCAGTTCTTC; CDR3: CASSYRASGSRHEQFF
D: .; V: TRBV15; J: TRBJ1-5; size: .; DNA: TGTGCCACCCGGAGATGGGGGGAGGATAGCAATCAGCCCCAGCATTTT; CDR3: CATRRWGEDSNQPQHF
D: TRBD1; V: TRBV6-1; J: TRBJ2-7; size: once; DNA: TGTGCCAGCAGTGAAGTCCCCGGGACAGCCAGCACCTACGAGCAGTACTTC; CDR3: CASSEVPGTASTYEQYF
D: .; V: TRBV27; J: TRBJ2-7; size: .; DNA: TGTGCCAGCAGCCCACGGGCGGGGGCCCTCCTCTACGAGCAGTACTTC; CDR3: CASSPRAGALLYEQYF
D: TRBD2; V: TRBV6-1; J: TRBJ2-5; size: .; DNA: TGTGCCAGCAGTCCTTCACTAGCGGGACTAGAGACCCAGTACTTC; CDR3: CASSPSLAGLETQYF
D: TRBD1; V: TRBV6-1; J: TRBJ2-7; size: .; DNA: TGTGCCAGCAGAGACGACAGGGGCCGGGAGCAGTACTTC; CDR3: CASRDDRGREQYF
D: .; V: TRBV21-1; J: TRBJ1-3; size: .; DNA: TGTGCCAGCAGCAGATGGAAGGGACAGGCACCTGGAAACACCATATATTTT; CDR3: CASSRWKGQAPGNTIYF
D: TRBD2; V: TRBV28; J: TRBJ2-7; size: .; DNA: TGTGCCAGCAGTTCTACCCGGACTAGCGGGTTCTACGAGCAGTACTTC; CDR3: CASSSTRTSGFYEQYF
D: .; V: TRBV2; J: TRBJ1-1; size: .; DNA: TGTGCCAGCAAGTGGGGGGGGCAGGCCGGAGGGAGGAACACTGAAGCTTTCTTT; CDR3: CASKWGGQAGGRNTEAFF
D: .; V: TRBV6-5; J: TRBJ1-1; size: .; DNA: TGTGCCAGCAGTTCCGGGGGATACACTGAAGCTTTCTTT; CDR3: CASSSGGYTEAFF
D: TRBD1; V: TRBV7-8; J: TRBJ1-5; size: .; DNA: TGTGCCAGCAGCTTAGCGGGGGCCGGGACAGCCAATCAGCCCCAGCATTTT; CDR3: CASSLAGAGTANQPQHF
D: .; V: TRBV18; J: TRBJ2-7; size: .; DNA: TGTGCCAGCTCACCACCTAGGTTTGCCGGGACCCCCGAGGGCTACGAGCAGTACTTC; CDR3: CASSPPRFAGTPEGYEQYF
D: TRBD1; V: TRBV29-1; J: TRBJ1-1; size: .; DNA: TGCAGCGTGGTAACCGACAGGGCAAACGAAGCTTTCTTT; CDR3: CSVVTDRANEAFF
D: .; V: TRBV4-1; J: TRBJ2-1; size: .; DNA: TGCGCCAGCAGCCAAGGAGCCGGGTTCCACAATGAGCAGTTCTTC; CDR3: CASSQGAGFHNEQFF
D: .; V: TRBV7-9; J: TRBJ2-2; size: .; DNA: TGTGCCAGCAGCTTAAAAATTACTAGCTCGAACACCGGGGAGCTGTTTTTT; CDR3: CASSLKITSSNTGELFF
D: TRBD2; V: TRBV10-2; J: TRBJ2-5; size: .; DNA: TGCGCCAGCAAACTAGCGGGAGTTGAAGAGACCCAGTACTTC; CDR3: CASKLAGVEETQYF
D: .; V: TRBV6-6; J: TRBJ1-2; size: .; DNA: TGTGCCAGCAGTTACTCTACAAACCTCTATGGCTACACCTTC; CDR3: CASSYSTNLYGYTF
D: .; V: TRBV6-5; J: TRBJ2-2; size: .; DNA: TGTGCCAGCAGTTACTCGAGTCGGTCCACCGGGGAGCTGTTTTTT; CDR3: CASSYSSRSTGELFF
D: .; V: TRBV27; J: TRBJ2-7; size: .; DNA: TGTGCCAGCAGTTCCGGCTCCTACGAGCAGTACTTC; CDR3: CASSSGSYEQYF
D: .; V: TRBV13; J: TRBJ2-7; size: once; DNA: TGTGCCAGCAGCAAGGCGCACGGGATGTGGGTCTACGAGCAGTACTTC; CDR3: CASSKAHGMWVYEQYF
D: TRBD2; V: TRBV6-1; J: TRBJ2-3; size: .; DNA: TGTGCCAGCACTACTAGCGGGAGGGGAGATACGCAGTATTTT; CDR3: CASTTSGRGDTQYF
D: TRBD1; V: TRBV7-9; J: TRBJ2-3; size: .; DNA: TGTGCCAGCAGCTTACTACGAACAGGGGGGTCGTCGACAGATACGCAGTATTTT; CDR3: CASSLLRTGGSSTDTQYF
D: .; V: TRBV11-1; J: TRBJ1-1; size: .; DNA: TGTGCCAGCAGCTTTAGTGCGCGCACTGAAGCTTTCTTT; CDR3: CASSFSARTEAFF
D: .; V: TRBV7-6; J: TRBJ2-7; size: .; DNA: TGTGCCAGCAGCCTCGGACAGTCGAGGAGCTACGAGCAGTACTTC; CDR3: CASSLGQSRSYEQYF
D: TRBD1; V: TRBV28; J: TRBJ2-5; size: .; DNA: TGTGCCAGCAGTTCAAGGACAGGAAGGGAGACCCAGTACTTC; CDR3: CASSSRTGRETQYF
D: .; V: TRBV27; J: TRBJ2-2; size: .; DNA: TGTGCCAGCAGTCCACCTGTAGGGGCGCCCGGGGAGCTGTTTTTT; CDR3: CASSPPVGAPGELFF
D: TRBD2; V: TRBV30; J: TRBJ2-7; size: .; DNA: TGTGCCTGGAACTCAGGACTAGCGGATTACGAGCAGTACTTC; CDR3: CAWNSGLADYEQYF
D: .; V: TRBV13; J: TRBJ1-2; size: .; DNA: TGTGCCAGCAGCTTAGGCCTAAGCGGCGGCCAAGGCTACACCTTC; CDR3: CASSLGLSGGQGYTF
D: .; V: TRBV7-8; J: TRBJ2-5; size: .; DNA: TGTGCCAGCAGCCCCCCCCTGGGAAGGGACCAAGAGACCCAGTACTTC; CDR3: CASSPPLGRDQETQYF
D: .; V: TRBV28; J: TRBJ2-1; size: .; DNA: TGTGCCAGCAGTGCCCAGGGCTCCTACAATGAGCAGTTCTTC; CDR3: CASSAQGSYNEQFF
D: .; V: TRBV27; J: TRBJ1-1; size: .; DNA: TGTGCCAGCGCCAAACCAGGGATGAACACTGAAGCTTTCTTT; CDR3: CASAKPGMNTEAFF
D: TRBD2; V: TRBV4-1; J: TRBJ2-1; size: .; DNA: TGCGCCAGCAGGCGACTAGCGGACGAAGGCTCCTACAATGAGCAGTTCTTC; CDR3: CASRRLADEGSYNEQFF
D: .; V: TRBV7-9; J: TRBJ2-7; size: .; DNA: TGTGCCAGCAGCTCTCGCCCGGGGGAGCAGTACTTC; CDR3: CASSSRPGEQYF
D: TRBD2; V: TRBV27; J: TRBJ2-7; size: .; DNA: TGTGCCAGCAGTGTAAGCGGGAGCCCGACCTACGAGCAGTACTTC; CDR3: CASSVSGSPTYEQYF
D: TRBD2; V: TRBV7-6; J: TRBJ2-7; size: few; DNA: TGTGCCAGCAGCGCCGGGACTAGCGGAACCCGCTACGAGCAGTACTTC; CDR3: CASSAGTSGTRYEQYF
D: TRBD1; V: TRBV13; J: TRBJ1-1; size: .; DNA: TGTGCCAGCAGCTTTGGACAGGGGAGCACTGAAGCTTTCTTT; CDR3: CASSFGQGSTEAFF
D: TRBD1; V: TRBV5-1; J: TRBJ2-7; size: .; DNA: TGCGCCAGCAGCTTGGGCCAGGGGGAAGCAGCCTACGAGCAGTACTTC; CDR3: CASSLGQGEAAYEQYF
D: .; V: TRBV7-9; J: TRBJ1-2; size: .; DNA: TGTGCCAGCAGCTTAGCGGGAGATGGACGCGGGCATGGCTACACCTTC; CDR3: CASSLAGDGRGHGYTF
D: .; V: TRBV7-8; J: TRBJ1-2; size: .; DNA: TGTGTGGTTGTCCTGAGTTACTATGGCTACACCTTC; CDR3: CVVVLSYYGYTF
D: .; V: TRBV28; J: TRBJ2-7; size: .; DNA: TGTGCCAGCAGTTCCCCACAGATACTATTTTCCTACGAGCAGTACTTC; CDR3: CASSSPQILFSYEQYF
D: TRBD2; V: TRBV4-1; J: TRBJ2-2; size: .; DNA: TGCGCCAGCAGCCGGCGGGAGGTGGACGGGGAGCTGTTTTTT; CDR3: CASSRREVDGELFF
D: TRBD1; V: TRBV29-1; J: TRBJ2-1; size: .; DNA: TGCAGCGTTTCTAACCAGGGACAGATTTTTGAGCAGTTCTTC; CDR3: CSVSNQGQIFEQFF
D: .; V: TRBV14; J: TRBJ2-1; size: .; DNA: TGTGCCAGCACCGAGAGCTCCTACAATGAGCAGTTCTTC; CDR3: CASTESSYNEQFF
D: TRBD1; V: TRBV13; J: TRBJ2-5; size: once; DNA: TGTGCCAGCAGCCCGGACAGGTTGCCCCAAGAGACCCAGTACTTC; CDR3: CASSPDRLPQETQYF
D: .; V: TRBV30; J: TRBJ1-1; size: .; DNA: TGTGCCTGGAGTGCAGGGTTCGGGAGCACTGAAGCTTTCTTT; CDR3: CAWSAGFGSTEAFF
D: .; V: TRBV20-1; J: TRBJ2-7; size: .; DNA: TGCAGTGCTAGAGTGGGGGGCAGTAAGTACTTC; CDR3: CSARVGGSKYF
D: TRBD1; V: TRBV7-3; J: TRBJ2-7; size: .; DNA: TGTGCCAGCAGCACGACAGGGTCCATGAGCGAGCAGTACTTC; CDR3: CASSTTGSMSEQYF